The clone carrying this T cell receptor beta chain was recorded a few times. What it binds is unknown. The sample comes from a study of post-analysis software for immune sequencing data. About the study: The patients showed relapsing-remitting, secondary progressive and progressive-relapsing multiple sclerosis courses.

TCR beta cDNA libraries had unique molecular identifiers. A population of about 0.95 to 10 million T cells gave rise to roughly 0.5 million cDNA molecules. In TCRdb, the PCR reads were re-called with MiXCR into one record per CDR3 protein. The table has 500,000 to 600,000 distinct CDR3 sequences, roughly 45% seen once. Points from the study as a whole: Relative to controls, patients with multiple sclerosis showed significantly lower normalized Chao1 diversity. By F measure, samples from a shared preparation batch strongly co-clustered.

Sequenced sample: blood. This clonotype was sampled from a girl between 10 and 17 years old with multiple sclerosis.

The CDR3: CASSSRGQYGYTF. The CDR3 DNA sequence: TGTGCCAGCAGTTCTCGGGGACAGTATGGCTACACCTTC. The V call is TRBV6-5, the J call TRBJ1-2; 7 bases line up with TRBD1. This CDR3 region has 13 residues. The V gene's germline CDR1 is MNHEY and CDR2 SVGAGI. J lost 5 bases, V lost 4 bases, and 4 bases had no gene match.